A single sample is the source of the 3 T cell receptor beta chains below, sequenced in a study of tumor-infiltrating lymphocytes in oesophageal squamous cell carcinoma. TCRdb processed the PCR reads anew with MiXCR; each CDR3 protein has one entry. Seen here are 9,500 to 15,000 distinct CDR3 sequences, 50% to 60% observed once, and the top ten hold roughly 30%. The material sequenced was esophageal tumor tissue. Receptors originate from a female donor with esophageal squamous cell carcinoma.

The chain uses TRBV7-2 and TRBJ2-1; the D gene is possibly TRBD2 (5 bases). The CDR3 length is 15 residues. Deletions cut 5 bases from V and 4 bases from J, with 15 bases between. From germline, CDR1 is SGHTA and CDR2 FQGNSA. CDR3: CASSTPGGRYNEQFF. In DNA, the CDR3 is TGTGCCAGCAGCACCCCAGGCGGGCGGTACAATGAGCAGTTCTTC. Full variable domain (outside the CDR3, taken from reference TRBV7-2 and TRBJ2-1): GAGVSQSPSNKVTEKGKDVELRCDPISGHTALYWYRQSLGQGLEFLIYFQGNSAPDKSGLPSDRFSAERTGGSVSTLTIQRTQQEDSAVYLCASSTPGGRYNEQFFGPGTRLTVL.

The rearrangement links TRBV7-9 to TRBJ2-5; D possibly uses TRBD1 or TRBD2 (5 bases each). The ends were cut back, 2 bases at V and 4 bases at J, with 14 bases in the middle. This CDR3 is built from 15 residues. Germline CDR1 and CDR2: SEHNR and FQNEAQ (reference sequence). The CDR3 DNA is TGTGCCAGCAGCTTAAACACCGGGGCGGGAGAGACCCAGTACTTC. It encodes CASSLNTGAGETQYF.

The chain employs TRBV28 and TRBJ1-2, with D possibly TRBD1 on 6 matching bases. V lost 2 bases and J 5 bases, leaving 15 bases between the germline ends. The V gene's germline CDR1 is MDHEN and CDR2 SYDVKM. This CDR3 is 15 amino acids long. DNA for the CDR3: TGTGCCAGCAGTTTAGGGTCACAGGGATGGTATGGCTACACCTTC. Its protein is CASSLGSQGWYGYTF.